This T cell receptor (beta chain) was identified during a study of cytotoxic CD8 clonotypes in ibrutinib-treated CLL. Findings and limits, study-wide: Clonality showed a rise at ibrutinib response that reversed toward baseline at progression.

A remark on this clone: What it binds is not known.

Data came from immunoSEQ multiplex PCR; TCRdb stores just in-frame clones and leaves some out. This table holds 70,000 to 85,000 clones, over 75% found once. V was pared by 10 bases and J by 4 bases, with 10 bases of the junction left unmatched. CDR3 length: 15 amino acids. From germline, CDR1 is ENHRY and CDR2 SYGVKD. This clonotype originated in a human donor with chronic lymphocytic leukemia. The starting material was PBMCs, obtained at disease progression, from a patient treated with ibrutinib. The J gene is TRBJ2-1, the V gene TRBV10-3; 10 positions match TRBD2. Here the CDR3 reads CATRPWTSGYNEQFF. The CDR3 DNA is TGTGCCACCAGGCCGTGGACTAGCGGATACAATGAGCAGTTCTTC.